The sequence of this T cell receptor beta chain was determined in a study of cytomegalovirus exposure and HLA in healthy donors. Study-level findings and limits: Later analysis suggested most CMV-associated TCR beta chains were HLA-restricted. Later analysis suggested links between common viral pathogens and several top significant clusters.

With V trimmed by 3 bases and J by 6 bases, 5 bases remained unmatched. The CDR3 covers 15 residues. Germline CDR1 is LGHNA and CDR2 is YNFKEQ. PCR employed 60 Vbeta and 13 Jbeta primers. Using immunoSEQ multiplex PCR, the repertoire was profiled, and TCRdb retains in-frame clones only, with some absent. The repertoire includes about 150,000 clones, 80% to 85% of them detected once, and about 0.39% sits in the top ten. As concerns this clone: What it binds is not known.

The material sequenced was PBMCs. The rearrangement uses TRBV4-2 and TRBJ2-1; 10 bases are a match to TRBD2. This sequence was found in a boy younger than 10 in good health and CMV-seronegative. The CDR3 nucleotides are TGTGCCAGCAGCCAGGCAGCGGGAGGGCCCAATGAGCAGTTCTTC. Encoded protein: CASSQAAGGPNEQFF.